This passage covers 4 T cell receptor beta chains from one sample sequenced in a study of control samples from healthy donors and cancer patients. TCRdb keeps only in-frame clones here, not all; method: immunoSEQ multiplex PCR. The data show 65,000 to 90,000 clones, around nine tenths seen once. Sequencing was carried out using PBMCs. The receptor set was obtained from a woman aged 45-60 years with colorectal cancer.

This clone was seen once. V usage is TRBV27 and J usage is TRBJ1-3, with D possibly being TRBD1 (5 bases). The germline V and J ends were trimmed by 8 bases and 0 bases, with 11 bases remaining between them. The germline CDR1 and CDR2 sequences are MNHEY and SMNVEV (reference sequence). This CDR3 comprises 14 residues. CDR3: CASGAESSGNTIYF. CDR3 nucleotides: TGTGCCAGCGGGGCCGAGAGCTCTGGAAACACCATATATTTT.

CDR3 residues: CASSLSPGSTEAFF. CDR3 in DNA: TGTGCCAGCAGCTTATCTCCGGGAAGCACTGAAGCTTTCTTT. The rearrangement joins TRBV7-2 to TRBJ1-1; D gene unclear. CDR3 length: 14 amino acids. Germline loops: CDR1 SGHTA, CDR2 FQGNSA. V lost 2 bases and J 4 bases, leaving 11 bases between the germline ends. The full variable domain, in which reference TRBV7-2 and TRBJ1-1 provide the parts outside the CDR3, is GAGVSQSPSNKVTEKGKDVELRCDPISGHTALYWYRQSLGQGLEFLIYFQGNSAPDKSGLPSDRFSAERTGGSVSTLTIQRTQQEDSAVYLCASSLSPGSTEAFFGQGTRLTVV.

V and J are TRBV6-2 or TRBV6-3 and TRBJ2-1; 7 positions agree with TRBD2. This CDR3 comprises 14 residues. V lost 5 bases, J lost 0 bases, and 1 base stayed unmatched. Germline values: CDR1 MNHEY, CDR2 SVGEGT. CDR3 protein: CASSRGVSYNEQFF. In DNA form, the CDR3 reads TGTGCCAGCAGTCGGGGGGTCTCCTACAATGAGCAGTTCTTC.

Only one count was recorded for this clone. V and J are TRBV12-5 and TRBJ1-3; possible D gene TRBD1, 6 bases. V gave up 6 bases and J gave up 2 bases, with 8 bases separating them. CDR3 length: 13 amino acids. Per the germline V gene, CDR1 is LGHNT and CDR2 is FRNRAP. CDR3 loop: CASGTGPGNTIYF. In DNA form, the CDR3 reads TGTGCTAGTGGGACAGGTCCTGGAAACACCATATATTTT.